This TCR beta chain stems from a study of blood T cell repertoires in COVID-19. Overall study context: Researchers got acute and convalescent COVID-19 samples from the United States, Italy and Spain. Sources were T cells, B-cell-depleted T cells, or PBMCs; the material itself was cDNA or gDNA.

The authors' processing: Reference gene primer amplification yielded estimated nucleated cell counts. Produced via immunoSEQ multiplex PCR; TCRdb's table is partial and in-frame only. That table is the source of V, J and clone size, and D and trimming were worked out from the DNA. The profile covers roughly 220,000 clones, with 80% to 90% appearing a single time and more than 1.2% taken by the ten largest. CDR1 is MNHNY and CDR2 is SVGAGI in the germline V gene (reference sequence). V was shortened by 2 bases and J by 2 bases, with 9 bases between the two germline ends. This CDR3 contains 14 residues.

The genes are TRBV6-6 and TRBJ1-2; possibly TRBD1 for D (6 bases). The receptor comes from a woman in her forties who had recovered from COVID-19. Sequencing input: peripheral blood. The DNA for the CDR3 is TGTGCCAGCAGTTACCGGGACACAAACTATGGCTACACCTTC. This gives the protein CASSYRDTNYGYTF.